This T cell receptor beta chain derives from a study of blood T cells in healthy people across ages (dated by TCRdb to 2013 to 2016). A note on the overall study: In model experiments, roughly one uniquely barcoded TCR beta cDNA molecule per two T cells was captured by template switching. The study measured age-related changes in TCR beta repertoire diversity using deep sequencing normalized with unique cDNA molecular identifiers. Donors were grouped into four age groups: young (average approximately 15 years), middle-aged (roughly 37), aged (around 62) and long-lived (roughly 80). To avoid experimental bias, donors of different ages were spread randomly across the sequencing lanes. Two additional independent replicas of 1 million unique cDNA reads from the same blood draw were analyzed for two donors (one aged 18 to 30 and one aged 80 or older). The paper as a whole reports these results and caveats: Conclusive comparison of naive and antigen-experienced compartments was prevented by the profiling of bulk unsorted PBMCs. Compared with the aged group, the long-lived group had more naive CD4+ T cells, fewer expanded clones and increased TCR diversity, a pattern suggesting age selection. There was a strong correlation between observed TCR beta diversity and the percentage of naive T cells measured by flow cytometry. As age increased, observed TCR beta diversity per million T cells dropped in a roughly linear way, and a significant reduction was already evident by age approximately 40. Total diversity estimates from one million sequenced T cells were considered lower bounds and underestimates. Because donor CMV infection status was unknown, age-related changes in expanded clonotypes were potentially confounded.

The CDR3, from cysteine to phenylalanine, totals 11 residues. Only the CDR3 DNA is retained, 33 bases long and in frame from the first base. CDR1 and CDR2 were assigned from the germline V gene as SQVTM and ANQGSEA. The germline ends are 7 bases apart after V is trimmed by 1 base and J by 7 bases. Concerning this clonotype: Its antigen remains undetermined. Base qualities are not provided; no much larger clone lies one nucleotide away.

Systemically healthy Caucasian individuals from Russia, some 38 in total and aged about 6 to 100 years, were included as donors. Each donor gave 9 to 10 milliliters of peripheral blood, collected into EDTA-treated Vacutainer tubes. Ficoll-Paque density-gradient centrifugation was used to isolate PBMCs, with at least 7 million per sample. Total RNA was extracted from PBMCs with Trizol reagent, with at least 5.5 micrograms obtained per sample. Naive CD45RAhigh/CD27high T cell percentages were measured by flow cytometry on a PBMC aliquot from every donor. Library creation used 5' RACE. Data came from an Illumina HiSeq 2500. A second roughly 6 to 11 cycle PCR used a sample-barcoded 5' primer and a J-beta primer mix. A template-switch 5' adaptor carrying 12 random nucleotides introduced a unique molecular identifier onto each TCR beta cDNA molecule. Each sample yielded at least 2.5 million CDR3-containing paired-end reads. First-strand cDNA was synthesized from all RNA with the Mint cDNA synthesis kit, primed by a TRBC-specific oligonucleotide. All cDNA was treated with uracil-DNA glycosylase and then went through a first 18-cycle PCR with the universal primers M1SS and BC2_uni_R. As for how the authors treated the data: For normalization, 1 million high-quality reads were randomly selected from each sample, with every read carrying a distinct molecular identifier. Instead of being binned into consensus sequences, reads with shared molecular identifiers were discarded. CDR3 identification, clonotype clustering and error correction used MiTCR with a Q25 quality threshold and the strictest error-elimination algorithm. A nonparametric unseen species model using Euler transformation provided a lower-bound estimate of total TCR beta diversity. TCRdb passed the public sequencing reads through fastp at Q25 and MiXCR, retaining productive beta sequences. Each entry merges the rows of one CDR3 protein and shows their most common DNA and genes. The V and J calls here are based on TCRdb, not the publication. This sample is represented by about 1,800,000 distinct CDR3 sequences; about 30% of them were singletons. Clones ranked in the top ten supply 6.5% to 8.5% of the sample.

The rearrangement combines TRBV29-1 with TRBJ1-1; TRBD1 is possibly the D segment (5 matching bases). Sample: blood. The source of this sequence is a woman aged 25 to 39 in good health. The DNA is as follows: TGCAGCGTTGAAGGGGGGATTGAAGCTTTCTTT. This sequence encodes CSVEGGIEAFF.